There are a few counts of the clone carrying this TCR beta chain. This sample was taken from a study of T cell repertoires in cytomegalovirus infection. In TCRdb, the reads were re-called with MiXCR into one record per CDR3 protein. This table has roughly 500,000 distinct CDR3 sequences, roughly 10% appearing once. CDR1 ENHRY and CDR2 SYGVKD come from the germline V gene. With 4 bases removed from V and 0 bases from J, the gap between germline ends came to 12 bases. CDR3 length equals 15 residues. The receptor was isolated from a human donor in good health (CMV status not recorded). Some clones in this sample may be carry-over from other donors' samples. The rearrangement links TRBV10-3 to TRBJ1-2; D gene uncertain. Sample: PBMCs. The CDR3 DNA follows: TGTGCCATCAGTGGTGACTGGGAAGCTAACTATGGCTACACCTTC. This translates into CAISGDWEANYGYTF.